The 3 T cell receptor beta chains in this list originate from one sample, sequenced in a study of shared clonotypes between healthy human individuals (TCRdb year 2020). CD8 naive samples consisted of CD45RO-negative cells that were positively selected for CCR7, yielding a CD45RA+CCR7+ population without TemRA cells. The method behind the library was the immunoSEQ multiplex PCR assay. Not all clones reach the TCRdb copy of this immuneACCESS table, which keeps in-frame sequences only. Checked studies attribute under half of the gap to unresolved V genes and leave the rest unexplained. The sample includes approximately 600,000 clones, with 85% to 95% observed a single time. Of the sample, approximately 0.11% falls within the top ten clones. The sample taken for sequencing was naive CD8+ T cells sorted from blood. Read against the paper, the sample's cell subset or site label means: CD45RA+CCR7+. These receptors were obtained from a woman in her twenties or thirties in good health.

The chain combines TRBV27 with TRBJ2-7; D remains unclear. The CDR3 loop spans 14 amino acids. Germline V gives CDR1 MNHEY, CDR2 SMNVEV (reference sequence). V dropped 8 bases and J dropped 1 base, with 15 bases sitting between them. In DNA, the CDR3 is TGTGCCAGCCGCTTGACTCGTACTTCCTACGAGCAGTACTTC. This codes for CASRLTRTSYEQYF.

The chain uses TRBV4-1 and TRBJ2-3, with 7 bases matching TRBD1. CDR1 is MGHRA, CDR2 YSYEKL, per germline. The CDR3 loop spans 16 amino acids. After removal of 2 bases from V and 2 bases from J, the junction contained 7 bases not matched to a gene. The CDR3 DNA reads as TGCGCCAGCAGCCAACGGGACAGCGTAGTCACAGATACGCAGTATTTT. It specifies CASSQRDSVVTDTQYF.

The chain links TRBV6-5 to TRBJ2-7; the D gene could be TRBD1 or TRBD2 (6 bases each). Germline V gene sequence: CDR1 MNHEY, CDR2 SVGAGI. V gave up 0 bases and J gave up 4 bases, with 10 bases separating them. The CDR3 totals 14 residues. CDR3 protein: CASSYSGGGYEQYF. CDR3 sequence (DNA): TGTGCCAGCAGTTACTCGGGGGGCGGGTACGAGCAGTACTTC.